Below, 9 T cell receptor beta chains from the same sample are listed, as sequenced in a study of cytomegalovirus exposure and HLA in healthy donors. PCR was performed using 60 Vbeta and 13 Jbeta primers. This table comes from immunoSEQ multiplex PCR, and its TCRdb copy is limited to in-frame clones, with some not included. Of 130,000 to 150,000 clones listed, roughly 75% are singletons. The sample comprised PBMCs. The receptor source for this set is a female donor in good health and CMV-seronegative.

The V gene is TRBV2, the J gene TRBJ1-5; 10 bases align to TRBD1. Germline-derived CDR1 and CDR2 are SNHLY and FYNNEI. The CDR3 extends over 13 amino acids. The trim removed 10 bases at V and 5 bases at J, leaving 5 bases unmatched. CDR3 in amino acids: CAMTGGRDQPQHF. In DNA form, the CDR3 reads TGTGCCATGACAGGGGGCAGAGATCAGCCCCAGCATTTT.

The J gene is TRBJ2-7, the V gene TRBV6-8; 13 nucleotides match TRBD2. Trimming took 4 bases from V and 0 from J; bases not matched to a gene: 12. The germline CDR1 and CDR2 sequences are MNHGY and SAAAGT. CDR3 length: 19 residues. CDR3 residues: CASSSKLKTSGGPSYEQYF. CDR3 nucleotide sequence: TGTGCCAGCAGTTCAAAACTTAAGACTAGCGGGGGGCCCTCCTACGAGCAGTACTTC.

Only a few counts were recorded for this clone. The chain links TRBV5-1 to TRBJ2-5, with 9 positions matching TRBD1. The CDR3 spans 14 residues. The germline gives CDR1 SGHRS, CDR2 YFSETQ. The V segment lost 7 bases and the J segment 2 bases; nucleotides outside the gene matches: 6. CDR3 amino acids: CASRRDRAQETQYF. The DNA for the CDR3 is TGCGCCAGCCGAAGGGACAGGGCGCAAGAGACCCAGTACTTC. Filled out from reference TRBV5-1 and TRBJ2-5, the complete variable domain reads KAGVTQTPRYLIKTRGQQVTLSCSPISGHRSVSWYQQTPGQGLQFLFEYFSETQRNKGNFPGRFSGRQFSNSRSEMNVSTLELGDSALYLCASRRDRAQETQYFGPGTRLLVL.

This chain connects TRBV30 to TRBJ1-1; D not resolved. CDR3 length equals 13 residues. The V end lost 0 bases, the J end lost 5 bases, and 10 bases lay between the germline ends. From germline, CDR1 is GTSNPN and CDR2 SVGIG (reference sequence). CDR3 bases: TGTGCCTGGAGTGTTAACCTCGGGACTGAAGCTTTCTTT. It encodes CAWSVNLGTEAFF.

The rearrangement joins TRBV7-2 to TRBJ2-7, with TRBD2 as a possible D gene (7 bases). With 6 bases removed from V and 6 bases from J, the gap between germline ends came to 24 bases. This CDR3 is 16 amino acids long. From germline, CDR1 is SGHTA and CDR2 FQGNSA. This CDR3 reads CASSQSGNSPRGEQYF. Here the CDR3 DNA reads TGTGCCAGCAGTCAAAGCGGGAACTCTCCCAGGGGCGAGCAGTACTTC.

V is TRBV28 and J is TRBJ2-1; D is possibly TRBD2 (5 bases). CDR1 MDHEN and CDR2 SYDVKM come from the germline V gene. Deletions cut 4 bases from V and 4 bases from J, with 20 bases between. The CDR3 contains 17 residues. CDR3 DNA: TGTGCCAGCAGTTCTCTCCCTTCTGCGGGCCCTTACAATGAGCAGTTCTTC. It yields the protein CASSSLPSAGPYNEQFF.

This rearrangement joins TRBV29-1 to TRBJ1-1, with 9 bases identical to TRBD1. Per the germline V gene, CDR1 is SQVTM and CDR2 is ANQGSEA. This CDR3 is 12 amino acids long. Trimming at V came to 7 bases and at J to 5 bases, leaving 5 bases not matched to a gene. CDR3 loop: CSAGQGGTEAFF. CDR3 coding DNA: TGCAGCGCGGGACAGGGAGGGACTGAAGCTTTCTTT. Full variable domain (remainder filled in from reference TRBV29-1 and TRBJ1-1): SAVISQKPSRDICQRGTSLTIQCQVDSQVTMMFWYRQQPGQSLTLIATANQGSEATYESGFVIDKFPISRPNLTFSTLTVSNMSPEDSSIYLCSAGQGGTEAFFGQGTRLTVV.

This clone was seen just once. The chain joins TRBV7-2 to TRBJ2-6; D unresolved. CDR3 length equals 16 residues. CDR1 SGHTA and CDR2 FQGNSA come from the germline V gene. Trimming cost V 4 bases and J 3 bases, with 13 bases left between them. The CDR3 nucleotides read TGTGCCAGCAGCTCACCCCCGGGTGGTGGGGCCAACGTCCTGACTTTC. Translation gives CASSSPPGGGANVLTF.

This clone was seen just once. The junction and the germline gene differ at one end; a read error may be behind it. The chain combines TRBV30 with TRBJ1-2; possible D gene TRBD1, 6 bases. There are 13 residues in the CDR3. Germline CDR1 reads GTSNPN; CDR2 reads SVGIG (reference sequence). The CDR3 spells CAWSVQGGRGYPF. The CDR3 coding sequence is TGTGCCTGGAGTGTACAGGGAGGGAGGGGCTACCCCTTC.